This T cell receptor (beta chain) was captured by sequencing in a study of cytomegalovirus exposure and HLA in healthy donors. Study overall: An earlier analysis identified under 130 million unique TCR beta sequences in approximately 170 million T cells.

The PCR ran on 60 Vbeta and 13 Jbeta primers. TCRdb's table, derived via immunoSEQ multiplex PCR, lists solely in-frame clones and lacks some. The sample yields about 120,000 clones, roughly two thirds seen once. Study-wide findings and caveats: Associated with cytomegalovirus, according to the listing, were about 160 TCR beta chains.

Samples came from healthy bone marrow donors. The study sampled nominally healthy donors, though unrecorded immune exposures were likely. On this clone: Its target is unknown.

After removal of 6 bases from V and 8 bases from J, the junction contained 7 bases not matched to a gene. The CDR3 sequence is 13 residues long. Germline CDR1 is SGHRS and CDR2 is YFSETQ. V gene TRBV5-1 combines with J gene TRBJ1-4; TRBD1 agrees at 7 bases. The sequence came from a man aged 25 to 40 in good health and CMV-seropositive. The sequenced material came from PBMCs. The CDR3 spells CASTWTGGEKLFF. The CDR3 nucleotides read TGCGCCAGCACGTGGACAGGCGGGGAAAAACTGTTTTTT. The entire variable domain, with the rest obtained from reference TRBV5-1 and TRBJ1-4, is as follows: KAGVTQTPRYLIKTRGQQVTLSCSPISGHRSVSWYQQTPGQGLQFLFEYFSETQRNKGNFPGRFSGRQFSNSRSEMNVSTLELGDSALYLCASTWTGGEKLFFGSGTQLSVL.